The 24 T cell receptor beta chains in this list originate from one sample, sequenced in a study of T-cell reconstitution after alpha-beta-depleted transplantation in children. Unique molecular identifiers were used in preparing the TCRbeta library. TCRdb redid the calling of the PCR reads with MiXCR, one entry per CDR3 protein. Here the sample spans approximately 250,000 distinct CDR3 sequences, more than 20% being singletons. Sequences were derived from PBMCs, sampled before TCRalphabeta/CD19-depleted stem cell transplant. These receptors originate from a girl aged 2-10 years with Fanconi anemia, due to receive a stem cell transplant.

This clonotype was picked up many times. The chain is built from TRBV6-5 and TRBJ1-3, with D unresolved. The germline CDR1 and CDR2 sequences are MNHEY and SVGAGI. V gave up 6 bases and J gave up 0 bases, with 12 bases separating them. The CDR3 contains 15 residues. Written as DNA, the CDR3 is TGTGCCAGCAGACAAGGACGGATCTCTGGAAACACCATATATTTT. It specifies CASRQGRISGNTIYF.

The chain carries TRBV25-1 and TRBJ2-3; 7 bases are shared with TRBD2. The CDR3 sequence is 15 residues long. Germline CDR1 reads MGHDK; CDR2 reads SYGVNS. V lost 4 bases and J lost 0; bases outside the gene matches: 4. The CDR3 is CASSAISGSTDTQYF. CDR3 DNA: TGTGCCAGCAGTGCCATTAGCGGGAGCACAGATACGCAGTATTTT.

This clonotype was found a few times. This chain uses TRBV20-1 with TRBJ2-7; a possible D gene is TRBD1 (6 bases). Trimming cost V 3 bases and J 4 bases, with 13 bases left between them. CDR3 length equals 13 residues. Germline-derived CDR1 and CDR2 are DFQATT and SNEGSKA (reference sequence). Written as DNA, the CDR3 is TGCAGTGCTAGGACAGGCCGCGCGTACGAGCAGTACTTC. As protein: CSARTGRAYEQYF.

V and J are TRBV24-1 and TRBJ1-1; unclear D gene. Germline V gene data show CDR1 as KGHDR and CDR2 as SFDVKD. The V end lost 3 bases, the J end lost 2 bases, and 6 bases lay between the germline ends. This CDR3 spans 13 amino acids. CDR3 amino acids: CATSDLFNTEAFF. The CDR3 DNA sequence: TGTGCCACCAGTGATCTGTTCAACACTGAAGCTTTCTTT.

The chain joins TRBV28 to TRBJ2-1; D perhaps matches TRBD2 (5 bases). V was clipped by 3 bases and J by 0 bases, with 9 bases between them. Germline assignment: CDR1 MDHEN and CDR2 SYDVKM. This CDR3 is 15 amino acids long. The CDR3 nucleotides read TGTGCCAGCAGTTTTTTAGCGATCTCCTACAATGAGCAGTTCTTC. This codes for CASSFLAISYNEQFF.

The J gene is TRBJ2-1, the V gene TRBV4-2; D uncertain. The germline CDR1 and CDR2 sequences are LGHNA and YNFKEQ. Trimming stripped 1 base from V and 8 bases from J, with 9 bases between. CDR3 length equals 13 residues. In DNA, the CDR3 is TGTGCCAGCAGCCAAGTACCTGTATATGAGCAGTTCTTC. This translates into CASSQVPVYEQFF.

The chain has TRBV6-5 and TRBJ2-7; D may correspond to TRBD1 or TRBD2 (5 bases each). CDR1 and CDR2 from the germline V gene are MNHEY and SVGAGI. The CDR3 has 12 amino acids. The ends were cut back, 2 bases at V and 6 bases at J, with 8 bases in the middle. As DNA, the CDR3 is TGTGCCAGCAGTTACACCGGGACCGAGCAGTACTTC. Its protein product is CASSYTGTEQYF.

This clonotype was found many times. This chain joins TRBV28 and TRBJ1-2; maybe TRBD1 (6 bases). V lost 4 bases and J 1 base, leaving 10 bases between the germline ends. Looked up from germline, CDR1 is MDHEN and CDR2 is SYDVKM. This CDR3 spans 14 amino acids. Written as DNA, the CDR3 is TGTGCCAGCAGTTCCAACAGGGATAACTATGGCTACACCTTC. Its protein product is CASSSNRDNYGYTF.

In its sample, this clonotype was seen many times. The chain couples TRBV12-3 or TRBV12-4 to TRBJ2-7; TRBD2 is a possible D gene (6 bases). V was clipped by 6 bases and J by 0 bases, with 12 bases between them. The CDR3 spans 14 residues. The chain's CDR3 is CASSSGTYSYEQYF. CDR3 bases: TGTGCCAGCAGCTCCGGGACTTACTCCTACGAGCAGTACTTC.

This clonotype was counted at least ten times. J is TRBJ2-7 and V is TRBV20-1; D might be TRBD1 (5 bases). This CDR3 is built from 13 residues. Trimming took 0 bases from V and 6 from J, leaving 12 bases between them. Germline V gene sequence: CDR1 DFQATT, CDR2 SNEGSKA (reference sequence). The CDR3 spells CSARDRAVVEQYF. For the CDR3, the DNA is TGCAGTGCTAGAGACAGGGCGGTCGTCGAGCAGTACTTC.

Many counts were recorded for this clonotype. The genes are TRBV12-3 or TRBV12-4 and TRBJ2-7; D gene uncertain. V was pared by 0 bases and J by 4 bases, with 10 bases between. There are 14 residues in the CDR3. CDR3 sequence: CASSLAPLTYEQYF. For the CDR3, the DNA is TGTGCCAGCAGTTTAGCACCCCTAACTTACGAGCAGTACTTC.

The gene calls are TRBV29-1 and TRBJ2-1; D is perhaps TRBD1 (7 bases). V dropped 3 bases and J dropped 0 bases, with 18 bases sitting between them. Germline V CDR1 and CDR2: SQVTM, ANQGSEA. The CDR3 runs 17 residues. The CDR3 DNA reads TGCAGCGTTGAGGAGGCCGCGGGACAGAGCTCCTACAATGAGCAGTTCTTC. Its translation: CSVEEAAGQSSYNEQFF.

Ten or more counts support this clonotype. The rearrangement uses TRBV7-2 and TRBJ2-1, with TRBD2 identical over 8 bases. Germline values: CDR1 SGHTA, CDR2 FQGNSA. The CDR3 loop spans 14 amino acids. The trim removed 7 bases at V and 4 bases at J, leaving 6 bases unmatched. Here the CDR3 reads CASNTGGRYNEQFF. CDR3 nucleotide sequence: TGTGCCAGCAACACGGGGGGGAGGTACAATGAGCAGTTCTTC.

The chain couples TRBV6-1 to TRBJ2-5; 8 positions match TRBD1. Unmatched junction bases numbered 5, after V lost 7 bases and J lost 1 base. This CDR3 region has 14 residues. Germline loops: CDR1 MNHNS, CDR2 SASEGT. The CDR3 is CASNRQGPQETQYF. The CDR3 DNA reads as TGTGCCAGCAACCGACAGGGGCCCCAAGAGACCCAGTACTTC.

The chain joins TRBV28 to TRBJ2-7; maybe TRBD1 (6 bases). The CDR3 is made up of 15 amino acids. The V end lost 4 bases, the J end lost 3 bases, and 16 bases lay between the germline ends. From germline, CDR1 is MDHEN and CDR2 SYDVKM. The CDR3 DNA sequence: TGTGCCAGCAGTTCCGAACAGGGTCGGCTCTACGAGCAGTACTTC. It is translated as CASSSEQGRLYEQYF.

This clonotype was detected ten times or more. This chain joins TRBV5-6 and TRBJ2-2; D not resolved. The V end lost 2 bases, the J end lost 7 bases, and 12 bases lay between the germline ends. Germline V CDR1 and CDR2: SGHDT, YYEEEE. The CDR3 runs 14 residues. The CDR3 DNA reads as TGTGCCAGCAGCTTAGTGGTGAGCGACGGGGAGCTGTTTTTT. This gives the protein CASSLVVSDGELFF.

This clonotype came up many times. The chain carries TRBV20-1 and TRBJ2-6; D might be TRBD2 (5 bases). Germline V lookup: CDR1 DFQATT, CDR2 SNEGSKA (reference sequence). This CDR3 is 18 amino acids long. V shed 0 bases and J shed 4 bases, with 19 bases lying between them. The DNA for the CDR3 is TGCAGTGCTAGAGATCCGAGACCCTCCGGAGGAGGGGCCAACGTCCTGACTTTC. This gives the protein CSARDPRPSGGGANVLTF.

The chain links TRBV29-1 to TRBJ2-3, with TRBD1 matching 8 bases. There are 16 residues in the CDR3. J gave up 2 bases and V 5 bases, and 12 bases lay outside the gene matches. Germline-derived CDR1 and CDR2 are SQVTM and ANQGSEA. The CDR3 sequence is CSVMLGGQGVTDTQYF. CDR3 bases: TGCAGCGTTATGTTAGGCGGACAGGGAGTCACAGATACGCAGTATTTT.

This clonotype has a count of ten or more. The chain employs TRBV20-1 and TRBJ1-3; D is uncertain. Germline V gives CDR1 DFQATT, CDR2 SNEGSKA (reference sequence). This CDR3 contains 20 residues. The V gene lost 0 bases and the J gene lost 0 bases, with 24 bases spanning the gap. CDR3 DNA: TGCAGTGCTAGAGATATGGCCCCGTTTGAGAGACCGAGCTCTGGAAACACCATATATTTT. Translated: CSARDMAPFERPSSGNTIYF.

The sample holds many counts of this clonotype. The V and J genes are TRBV7-2 and TRBJ2-1; D is possibly TRBD2 (6 bases). CDR3 size: 15 residues. CDR1 and CDR2 from the germline V gene are SGHTA and FQGNSA. V lost 5 bases and J lost 1, with 12 bases in between. In DNA form, the CDR3 reads TGTGCCAGCAGCCCAAGACTAGGTTCCTACAATGAGCAGTTCTTC. It translates to CASSPRLGSYNEQFF.

The genes are TRBV15 and TRBJ2-1, with TRBD2 identical over 10 bases. The germline CDR1 and CDR2 sequences are LNHNV and YYDKDF (reference sequence). Trimming removed 3 bases from V and 0 bases from J; junction bases left unmatched: 5. The CDR3 totals 17 residues. This CDR3 reads CATSSFSSGGSYNEQFF. The CDR3 DNA follows: TGTGCCACCAGCAGTTTTTCTAGCGGGGGCTCCTACAATGAGCAGTTCTTC.

This clonotype was counted at least ten times. The chain couples TRBV27 to TRBJ2-1; 7 bases are shared with TRBD2. This CDR3 has 16 amino acids. The germline V gene encodes CDR1 MNHEY and CDR2 SMNVEV (reference sequence). V dropped 3 bases and J dropped 0; count of bases not matched to a gene: 5. For the CDR3, the DNA is TGTGCCAGCAGTTTCGGAGCGGGGAGCTCCTACAATGAGCAGTTCTTC. It yields the protein CASSFGAGSSYNEQFF.

This clonotype was picked up many times. This chain links TRBV29-1 with TRBJ2-7; D is tentatively TRBD1 or TRBD2 (5 bases each). The CDR3 is made up of 13 amino acids. Germline lookup yields CDR1 SQVTM and CDR2 ANQGSEA. The germline V and J ends were trimmed by 6 bases and 3 bases, with 15 bases remaining between them. Here the CDR3 reads CSVTRDGDYEQYF. As DNA, the CDR3 is TGCAGCGTCACCCGGGACGGAGACTACGAGCAGTACTTC.

This clonotype occurred a few times. This chain connects TRBV29-1 to TRBJ2-7; D gene uncertain. CDR3 length: 15 residues. CDR1 is SQVTM, CDR2 ANQGSEA, per germline. Trimming left V 3 bases short and J 2 bases short, with 17 bases between. The CDR3 region has the DNA TGCAGCGTTGAGTTGCATCTGGACCGAACCTACGAGCAGTACTTC. It translates to CSVELHLDRTYEQYF.